Below, 30 T cell receptor beta chains from the same sample are listed, as sequenced in a study of T cells after yellow fever vaccination. MiXCR was run by TCRdb on the 5' RACE reads, yielding one entry per CDR3 protein. Among some 390,000 distinct CDR3 sequences listed, under 7.5% were seen once. The sample consisted of PBMCs, taken 5 days after the yellow fever booster vaccination. These receptors came from a man aged 25-40 years who received the YFV17D yellow fever vaccine.

This clonotype was counted at least ten times. The chain carries TRBV4-3 and TRBJ2-2; D is undetermined. V was pared by 2 bases and J by 2 bases, with 9 bases between. The germline CDR1 and CDR2 sequences are LGHNA and YSLEER. The CDR3 runs to 15 residues. CDR3 region: CASSQLLLNTGELFF. CDR3 nucleotide sequence: TGCGCCAGCAGCCAACTACTTCTAAACACCGGGGAGCTGTTTTTT.

The chain employs TRBV27 and TRBJ1-2; 7 bases are a match to TRBD1. The CDR3 spans 14 residues. CDR1 is MNHEY and CDR2 is SMNVEV in the germline V gene (reference sequence). J lost 4 bases, V lost 6 bases, and 8 bases had no gene match. CDR3: CASSTKGGAYGYTF. CDR3 in DNA: TGTGCCAGCAGCACAAAAGGGGGCGCCTATGGCTACACCTTC.

This clonotype was recorded many times. The chain links TRBV28 to TRBJ2-7; no reliable D call. Germline assignment: CDR1 MDHEN and CDR2 SYDVKM. CDR3 length equals 11 residues. The V gene lost 6 bases and the J gene lost 9 bases, with 12 bases spanning the gap. This CDR3 is CASSAPRGQYF. The CDR3 DNA sequence: TGTGCCAGCAGCGCCCCCCGCGGGCAGTACTTC. Full variable domain (rest looked up from reference TRBV28 and TRBJ2-7): DVKVTQSSRYLVKRTGEKVFLECVQDMDHENMFWYRQDPGLGLRLIYFSYDVKMKEKGDIPEGYSVSREKKERFSLILESASTNQTSMYLCASSAPRGQYFGPGTRLTVT.

This clonotype was counted at least ten times. V is TRBV18 and J is TRBJ2-5, with D possibly matching TRBD2 (6 bases). The CDR3 has 15 residues. V was shortened by 0 bases and J by 5 bases, with 13 bases between the two germline ends. From germline, CDR1 is KGHSH and CDR2 LQKENI. The CDR3 protein is CASSPPAGQGETQYF. The CDR3 DNA follows: TGTGCCAGCTCACCACCAGCGGGCCAAGGGGAGACCCAGTACTTC.

This clonotype has just a few counts. V is TRBV12-3 or TRBV12-4 and J is TRBJ2-2, with 10 bases fitting TRBD2. There are 19 residues in the CDR3. J lost 4 bases, V lost 2 bases, and 13 bases had no gene match. This CDR3 reads CASSLSLSLAGEITGELFF. The CDR3 DNA reads as TGTGCCAGCAGTTTAAGTCTGAGTCTAGCGGGAGAAATCACCGGGGAGCTGTTTTTT.

This clonotype was seen repeatedly, ten times or more. V is TRBV7-2 and J is TRBJ2-1, with 10 bases matching TRBD2. Germline V gene lookup returns CDR1 SGHTA and CDR2 FQGNSA. Germline trimming cut 5 bases from V and 7 bases from J; bases unmatched to any gene: 8. This CDR3 region has 15 residues. CDR3 nucleotides: TGTGCCAGCAGCCCCACTAGCGGGATGTGGAATGAGCAGTTCTTC. It is translated as CASSPTSGMWNEQFF.

V usage is TRBV28 and J usage is TRBJ2-7, with 8 nucleotides matching TRBD1. Germline CDR1 reads MDHEN; CDR2 reads SYDVKM. V shed 1 base, J shed 0 bases, and the junction held 17 bases outside the gene matches. CDR3 size: 20 residues. CDR3 DNA: TGTGCCAGCAGTTTATCCATATATTCCTGGGGACAGGCGTCCTCCTACGAGCAGTACTTC. Its protein product is CASSLSIYSWGQASSYEQYF. The full variable domain, rest sourced from reference TRBV28 and TRBJ2-7, is DVKVTQSSRYLVKRTGEKVFLECVQDMDHENMFWYRQDPGLGLRLIYFSYDVKMKEKGDIPEGYSVSREKKERFSLILESASTNQTSMYLCASSLSIYSWGQASSYEQYFGPGTRLTVT.

The table lists this clonotype with many counts. The genes are TRBV20-1 and TRBJ1-6; unclear D gene. This CDR3 contains 13 residues. Trimming took off 3 bases at V and 5 bases at J, with 8 bases between the two ends. From germline, CDR1 is DFQATT and CDR2 SNEGSKA (reference sequence). The CDR3 loop reads CSARGSNNSPLHF. The CDR3 coding sequence is TGCAGTGCTAGGGGGTCGAATAATTCACCCCTCCACTTT.

The gene calls are TRBV20-1 and TRBJ1-6; D not certain. Germline lookup yields CDR1 DFQATT and CDR2 SNEGSKA (reference sequence). There are 13 residues in the CDR3. The V gene lost 3 bases and the J gene lost 7 bases, with 10 bases spanning the gap. The CDR3 reads CSASGQSNSPLHF. The DNA for the CDR3 is TGCAGTGCTAGTGGGCAGTCAAATTCACCCCTCCACTTT.

This clonotype showed up many times. The chain carries TRBV6-2 or TRBV6-3 and TRBJ2-7, with D uncertain. This CDR3 has 12 residues. The germline CDR1 and CDR2 sequences are MNHEY and SVGEGT. Deletions cut 2 bases from V and 6 bases from J, with 8 bases between. CDR3: CASSYPHSEQYF. CDR3 bases: TGTGCCAGCAGTTACCCCCACTCCGAGCAGTACTTC.

In this sample, this clonotype turned up many times. This rearrangement joins TRBV20-1 to TRBJ1-1; D not certain. Germline V lookup: CDR1 DFQATT, CDR2 SNEGSKA (reference sequence). V gave up 1 base and J gave up 11 bases, with 17 bases separating them. The CDR3 length is 13 residues. The CDR3 bases are TGCAGTGCTAGAGTCCACAACGAGGGTGGGGCTTTCTTT. As protein: CSARVHNEGGAFF.

This clonotype occurred many times. The V gene is TRBV12-3 or TRBV12-4, the J gene TRBJ2-5, with D unclear. The CDR3 extends over 14 amino acids. Trimming removed 5 bases at V and 1 base at J, with 11 bases between. DNA for the CDR3: TGTGCCAGCAGTCCCGACTGGGCCCAAGAGACCCAGTACTTC. It codes for CASSPDWAQETQYF.

The chain carries TRBV18 and TRBJ2-1; 10 bases fit TRBD2. The CDR3 length is 15 residues. Germline V gene sequence: CDR1 KGHSH, CDR2 LQKENI. Trimming at V came to 3 bases and at J to 5 bases, leaving 4 bases not matched to a gene. CDR3 in DNA: TGTGCCAGCTCACCTCCTAGCGGGGGTCACAATGAGCAGTTCTTC. As protein: CASSPPSGGHNEQFF.

This clonotype was seen more than once but under ten times. V is TRBV20-1 and J is TRBJ2-1; possibly TRBD1 or TRBD2 for D (5 bases each). The CDR3 has 21 amino acids. Germline V CDR1 and CDR2: DFQATT, SNEGSKA (reference sequence). Trimming stripped 3 bases from V and 8 bases from J, with 38 bases between. CDR3 sequence: CSASRTLQGFLSGTIFDEQFF. In DNA, the CDR3 is TGCAGTGCTAGTCGGACACTACAAGGGTTTTTGAGCGGAACAATCTTCGATGAGCAGTTCTTC.

The CDR3 reads CASSPPLQHTQYF. CDR3 DNA: TGTGCCAGCAGCCCTCCCTTGCAACATACGCAGTATTTT. The chain joins TRBV7-9 to TRBJ2-3; D is undetermined. Germline assignment: CDR1 SEHNR and CDR2 FQNEAQ (reference sequence). The ends were cut back, 5 bases at V and 7 bases at J, with 13 bases in the middle. The CDR3 has 13 amino acids.

This clonotype was counted between two and nine times. The chain joins TRBV6-2 or TRBV6-3 to TRBJ2-1, with D tentatively TRBD2 (5 bases). The CDR3 sequence is 15 residues long. Germline V gene data show CDR1 as MNHEY and CDR2 as SVGEGT. V was pared by 2 bases and J by 0 bases, with 8 bases between. As DNA, the CDR3 is TGTGCCAGCAGTTACACGGACTTCTCCTACAATGAGCAGTTCTTC. This codes for CASSYTDFSYNEQFF.

The chain is built from TRBV7-9 and TRBJ1-1; 8 bases are a match to TRBD1. V lost 3 bases and J lost 4; bases outside the gene matches: 4. Germline V gives CDR1 SEHNR, CDR2 FQNEAQ (reference sequence). The CDR3 loop spans 14 amino acids. CDR3 amino acids: CASSFDRGSTEAFF. The CDR3 nucleotides read TGTGCCAGCAGCTTCGACAGGGGCAGCACTGAAGCTTTCTTT.

The chain employs TRBV12-3 or TRBV12-4 and TRBJ1-1, with D possibly being TRBD1 (5 bases). V was pared by 6 bases and J by 3 bases, with 8 bases between. This CDR3 is 12 amino acids long. The CDR3 region has the DNA TGTGCCAGCAGCCAGGGATACACTGAAGCTTTCTTT. Protein sequence: CASSQGYTEAFF.

This clonotype was seen a single time. The chain employs TRBV28 and TRBJ2-7; D gene uncertain. The length of the CDR3 is 13 residues. V was trimmed by 4 bases and J by 4 bases, leaving 11 bases between them. Per the germline V gene, CDR1 is MDHEN and CDR2 is SYDVKM. CDR3 in amino acids: CASSSESLYEQYF. CDR3 DNA sequence: TGTGCCAGCAGTTCCGAGTCCTTATACGAGCAGTACTTC.

A few counts support this clonotype. This chain connects TRBV2 to TRBJ2-1, with a tentative D call TRBD2 (5 bases). The germline V gene encodes CDR1 SNHLY and CDR2 FYNNEI. The CDR3 covers 13 residues. Trimming pared 5 bases from V and 5 bases from J, leaving 10 bases between. The CDR3 coding sequence is TGTGCCAGCAGTCAGGACTTACACAATGAGCAGTTCTTC. Translation: CASSQDLHNEQFF.

This clonotype was seen a handful of times. The chain uses TRBV12-3 or TRBV12-4 and TRBJ2-7; D might be TRBD1 (6 bases). V dropped 5 bases and J dropped 4 bases, with 9 bases sitting between them. This CDR3 region has 12 residues. The CDR3 is CASSIGGYEQYF. In DNA, the CDR3 is TGTGCCAGCAGTATAGGGGGTTACGAGCAGTACTTC.

In its sample, this clonotype was seen a few times. The rearrangement joins TRBV20-1 to TRBJ2-5; D is perhaps TRBD1 or TRBD2 (7 bases each). The CDR3 has 16 residues. Trimming stripped 0 bases from V and 3 bases from J, with 17 bases between. Germline V gives CDR1 DFQATT, CDR2 SNEGSKA (reference sequence). The CDR3 coding sequence is TGCAGTGCTAGAGATGGGGAGGGGGCCAGCGAAGAGACCCAGTACTTC. Its protein product is CSARDGEGASEETQYF.

In its sample, this clonotype was seen a few times. The chain links TRBV6-1 to TRBJ2-2, with 10 bases lining up with TRBD2. Germline-derived CDR1 and CDR2 are MNHNS and SASEGT. V gave up 7 bases and J gave up 2 bases; unmatched junction bases: 7. The CDR3 consists of 16 residues. CDR3 protein: CASKASGRLNTGELFF. The CDR3 bases are TGTGCCAGCAAGGCTAGCGGGAGATTAAACACCGGGGAGCTGTTTTTT.

Many counts were recorded for this clonotype. The rearrangement links TRBV7-2 to TRBJ2-4; no definite D call. Per germline, CDR1 SGHTA and CDR2 FQGNSA. V dropped 4 bases and J dropped 9 bases, with 10 bases sitting between them. This CDR3 has 12 residues. Here the CDR3 DNA reads TGTGCCAGCAGCTCCCTTGTGGGCATTCAGTACTTC. The encoded protein is CASSSLVGIQYF. Based on the CDR3 plus reference TRBV7-2 and TRBJ2-4, the full variable domain is GAGVSQSPSNKVTEKGKDVELRCDPISGHTALYWYRQSLGQGLEFLIYFQGNSAPDKSGLPSDRFSAERTGGSVSTLTIQRTQQEDSAVYLCASSSLVGIQYFGAGTRLSVL.

This clonotype was recorded at least ten times. V is TRBV19 and J is TRBJ1-5; D not certain. Germline CDR1 is LNHDA and CDR2 is SQIVND (reference sequence). Trimming left V 5 bases short and J 6 bases short, with 8 bases between. The CDR3 extends over 12 amino acids. The CDR3, as DNA: TGTGCCAGTAGTTTGCGGGGTCAGCCCCAGCATTTT. The encoded protein is CASSLRGQPQHF.

The J gene is TRBJ1-4, the V gene TRBV20-1; TRBD1 is a possible D gene (5 bases). The CDR3 is 15 amino acids. Germline V lookup: CDR1 DFQATT, CDR2 SNEGSKA (reference sequence). V lost 5 bases and J 5 bases, leaving 18 bases between the germline ends. CDR3 residues: CSAGGGGTPNEKLFF. The CDR3 DNA reads as TGCAGTGCTGGGGGGGGAGGGACCCCGAATGAAAAACTGTTTTTT.

This clonotype was recorded many times. This rearrangement joins TRBV11-2 to TRBJ2-7, with TRBD2 matching 8 bases. The V gene's germline CDR1 is SGHAT and CDR2 FQNNGV. V gave up 5 bases and J gave up 4 bases; unmatched junction bases: 19. This CDR3 spans 18 amino acids. CDR3 DNA: TGTGCCAGCAGCCTCGGGGGGGCATTACTTTCTGGGGGATACGAGCAGTACTTC. It translates to CASSLGGALLSGGYEQYF.

The chain has TRBV6-5 and TRBJ2-2; D gene uncertain. V was cut by 10 bases and J by 5 bases, with 8 bases left in between. This CDR3 spans 11 amino acids. Germline loops: CDR1 MNHEY, CDR2 SVGAGI. The CDR3 sequence is CATGPTGELFF. DNA for the CDR3: TGTGCCACCGGACCAACCGGGGAGCTGTTTTTT.

This clonotype was seen more than once but under ten times. CDR3 bases: TGTGCCAGCAGCAATGGACTAGCGGGAAATAAGACCCAGTACTTC. Encoded protein: CASSNGLAGNKTQYF. The chain employs TRBV11-3 and TRBJ2-5, with 12 bases fitting TRBD2. From germline, CDR1 is SGHNT and CDR2 YENEEA. The CDR3 consists of 15 residues. J lost 6 bases, V lost 5 bases, and 7 bases had no gene match.

This clonotype was seen repeatedly, ten times or more. The chain carries TRBV6-2 or TRBV6-3 and TRBJ2-7, with D unclear. In germline, CDR1 is MNHEY, CDR2 SVGEGT. V lost 0 bases to trimming and J lost 3 bases, with 12 bases between them. The CDR3 contains 15 residues. This chain's CDR3 is CASSYSRSGVYEQYF. CDR3 sequence (DNA): TGTGCCAGCAGTTACTCTCGATCAGGCGTCTACGAGCAGTACTTC.